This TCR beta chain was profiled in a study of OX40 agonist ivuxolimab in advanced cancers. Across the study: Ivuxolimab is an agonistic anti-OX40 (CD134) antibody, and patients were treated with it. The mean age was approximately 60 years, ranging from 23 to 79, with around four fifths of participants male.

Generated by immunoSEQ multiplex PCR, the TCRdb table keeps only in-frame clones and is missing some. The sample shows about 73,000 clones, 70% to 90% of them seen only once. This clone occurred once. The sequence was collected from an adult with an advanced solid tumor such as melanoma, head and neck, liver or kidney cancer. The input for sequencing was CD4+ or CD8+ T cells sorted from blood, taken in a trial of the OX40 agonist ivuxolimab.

The CDR3 DNA is TGTGCCAGCAGCTTAAGGGGGGCGGGCGAGCAGTACTTC. Its translation: CASSLRGAGEQYF. This rearrangement joins TRBV11-2 to TRBJ2-7, with D possibly being TRBD1 or TRBD2 (6 bases each). Trimming removed 2 bases from V and 6 bases from J, with 11 bases in between. This CDR3 comprises 13 residues. From germline, CDR1 is SGHAT and CDR2 FQNNGV.